The 20 T cell receptor beta chains in this list originate from one sample, sequenced in a study of blood T cell repertoires in COVID-19. Sequencing was performed with immunoSEQ multiplex PCR; in TCRdb, only in-frame clones are kept and a portion is missing. Among 150,000 to 200,000 clones, around 83% were seen once, and the ten largest hold approximately 23%. The specimen sequenced was PBMCs or T cells enriched from blood (not recorded which). These TCRs come from a woman in her forties in a cohort exposed to, infected with or recovered from COVID-19 (not recorded which).

This chain joins TRBV3-1 (or the pseudogene TRBV3-2) and TRBJ2-5, with 11 bases aligning to TRBD2. The junction had 2 bases not matched to a gene; V was cut back by 0 bases and J by 2 bases. CDR3 length: 16 amino acids. Germline V CDR1 and CDR2: LGHDT, YNNKEL (reference sequence). CDR3: CASSQDIAGGQETQYF. CDR3 bases: TGTGCCAGCAGCCAAGATATAGCGGGGGGGCAAGAGACCCAGTACTTC.

The chain recombines TRBV27 with TRBJ1-4; D may be TRBD1 (6 bases). The CDR3 contains 15 residues. V shed 3 bases and J shed 8 bases, with 16 bases lying between them. The V gene's germline CDR1 is MNHEY and CDR2 SMNVEV (reference sequence). Here the CDR3 reads CASSLRSQGNEKLFF. As DNA, the CDR3 is TGTGCCAGCAGTTTGCGGAGTCAGGGGAACGAAAAACTGTTTTTT.

The rearrangement links TRBV11-2 to TRBJ2-7, with D possibly being TRBD1 (5 bases). Germline lookup yields CDR1 SGHAT and CDR2 FQNNGV. V lost 0 bases to trimming and J lost 2 bases, with 17 bases between them. This CDR3 region has 17 residues. CDR3 DNA sequence: TGTGCCAGCAGCTTAGATTTGGCAGGGTCTAACCCCTACGAGCAGTACTTC. It is translated as CASSLDLAGSNPYEQYF.

This clone has only a few counts. The chain employs TRBV11-2 and TRBJ1-2; D unclear. The V end lost 6 bases, the J end lost 1 base, and 9 bases lay between the germline ends. This CDR3 is built from 13 residues. Germline values: CDR1 SGHAT, CDR2 FQNNGV. The CDR3 region has the DNA TGTGCCAGCAGGATCGGAGTTAACTATGGCTACACCTTC. The encoded protein is CASRIGVNYGYTF.

The V call is TRBV24-1, the J call TRBJ1-1; possibly TRBD1 for D (5 bases). This CDR3 contains 16 residues. Deletions cut 10 bases from V and 8 bases from J, with 28 bases between. CDR1 is KGHDR and CDR2 is SFDVKD in the germline V gene. In DNA form, the CDR3 reads TGTGCCACGGGCGGGGGACCGTTGAACACCGAGAGGGAAGCTTTCTTT. Amino acids: CATGGGPLNTEREAFF.

The chain carries TRBV18 and TRBJ2-7; TRBD2 matches at 7 bases. In germline, CDR1 is KGHSH, CDR2 LQKENI. The V and J ends lost 2 bases and 2 bases, in that order; junction bases with no gene match: 3. The CDR3 is 14 amino acids. The CDR3 coding sequence is TGTGCCAGCTCACCAGGACTAGGAACCTACGAGCAGTACTTC. It specifies CASSPGLGTYEQYF.

The rearrangement links TRBV11-2 to TRBJ1-5; unclear D gene. The CDR3 runs 14 residues. V gave up 1 base and J gave up 10 bases, with 14 bases separating them. Germline CDR1 is SGHAT and CDR2 is FQNNGV. The CDR3 loop reads CASSLGPDTSPQHF. As DNA, the CDR3 is TGTGCCAGCAGCTTAGGGCCAGACACCTCACCCCAGCATTTT.

The chain joins TRBV5-8 to TRBJ1-2, with D tentatively TRBD1 (5 bases). This CDR3 contains 13 residues. Germline lookup yields CDR1 SGHTS and CDR2 YDEGEE. The germline V and J ends were trimmed by 6 bases and 1 base, with 10 bases remaining between them. The CDR3 protein is CASNQDINYGYTF. The DNA for the CDR3 is TGTGCCAGCAACCAGGACATTAACTATGGCTACACCTTC.

This clone was observed once. The gene calls are TRBV15 and TRBJ1-4; TRBD1 matches at 7 bases. From germline, CDR1 is LNHNV and CDR2 YYDKDF (reference sequence). The CDR3 loop spans 15 amino acids. Germline trimming cut 5 bases from V and 4 bases from J; bases unmatched to any gene: 7. CDR3 sequence reads: CATSGDREVNEKLFF. The DNA for the CDR3 is TGTGCCACCAGCGGTGACAGGGAGGTTAATGAAAAACTGTTTTTT.

This clone has only a few counts. This CDR3 is CASSSDRGAGGYTF. DNA for the CDR3: TGTGCCAGCAGCAGTGACAGGGGCGCAGGTGGCTACACCTTC. The gene calls are TRBV6-6 and TRBJ1-2, with 8 positions matching TRBD1. The germline CDR1 and CDR2 sequences are MNHNY and SVGAGI (reference sequence). V shed 6 bases, J shed 7 bases, and the junction held 10 bases outside the gene matches. CDR3 length: 14 residues.

As to this clone: Other DNA sequences in this sample translate to the same CDR3. DNA of the CDR3: TGTGCCAGTACCTTGACGGGAGGCTCCCATGGCTACACCTTC. Protein product: CASTLTGGSHGYTF. This chain uses TRBV27 with TRBJ1-2; D not certain. Germline V gene lookup returns CDR1 MNHEY and CDR2 SMNVEV (reference sequence). V lost 9 bases and J lost 6, with 20 bases in between. This CDR3 has 14 amino acids.

The chain couples TRBV30 to TRBJ1-6; tentative D call: TRBD1 (5 bases). This CDR3 has 14 amino acids. Germline CDR1 and CDR2: GTSNPN and SVGIG (reference sequence). Trimming removed 5 bases from V and 7 bases from J, with 15 bases in between. The CDR3, as DNA: TGTGCCTGGGATGTGGGACGGGAGAATTCACCCCTCCACTTT. Translation gives CAWDVGRENSPLHF.

This clone has only a few counts. The chain carries TRBV5-4 and TRBJ1-6; D is ambiguous. Germline assignment: CDR1 SGHNT and CDR2 YYREEE (reference sequence). With 3 bases removed from V and 7 bases from J, the gap between germline ends came to 20 bases. The CDR3 runs to 17 residues. The DNA of the CDR3 is TGTGCCAGCAGCTCGATCGGTTCTCCAGCGGGGAATTCACCCCTCCACTTT. It is translated as CASSSIGSPAGNSPLHF. Full variable domain (outside the CDR3, taken from reference TRBV5-4 and TRBJ1-6): ETGVTQSPTHLIKTRGQQVTLRCSSQSGHNTVSWYQQALGQGPQFIFQYYREEENGRGNFPPRFSGLQFPNYSSELNVNALELDDSALYLCASSSIGSPAGNSPLHFGNGTRLTVT.

V gene TRBV5-1 combines with J gene TRBJ1-1; D is perhaps TRBD1 (6 bases). Germline V gene sequence: CDR1 SGHRS, CDR2 YFSETQ. The CDR3 is made up of 15 amino acids. Trimming pared 4 bases from V and 2 bases from J, leaving 15 bases between. In nucleotides, the CDR3 is TGCGCCAGCAGCGCCCAACCCAGGGGAAACACTGAAGCTTTCTTT. Residues: CASSAQPRGNTEAFF.

The DNA for the CDR3 is TGTGCCAGTTCGTTTACCGGGACTAGCGGGGGCTTTCGGACCCAGTACTTC. This translates into CASSFTGTSGGFRTQYF. The chain uses TRBV19 and TRBJ2-5, with 14 bases that match TRBD2. This CDR3 is built from 17 residues. The germline CDR1 and CDR2 sequences are LNHDA and SQIVND (reference sequence). Unmatched junction bases numbered 15, after V lost 8 bases and J lost 7 bases.

The chain joins TRBV6-5 to TRBJ2-1; 12 bases are shared with TRBD2. The germline V gene encodes CDR1 MNHEY and CDR2 SVGAGI. The trim removed 4 bases at V and 10 bases at J, leaving 11 bases unmatched. The CDR3 extends over 16 amino acids. CDR3 residues: CASSSMTSGGLGEQFF. The CDR3 coding sequence is TGTGCCAGCAGTTCCATGACTAGCGGGGGCCTGGGCGAGCAGTTCTTC.

This sequence joins TRBV27 and TRBJ1-3; D may be TRBD1 (5 bases). The V gene lost 5 bases and the J gene lost 1 base, with 12 bases spanning the gap. CDR1 is MNHEY and CDR2 is SMNVEV in the germline V gene (reference sequence). This CDR3 comprises 15 residues. CDR3 nucleotide sequence: TGTGCCAGCAGTCCCTCGACAGAATCTGGAAACACCATATATTTT. Protein sequence: CASSPSTESGNTIYF.

This clone was recorded only once. The genes are TRBV4-1 and TRBJ1-2; no clear D gene. The CDR3 is made up of 14 amino acids. Germline lookup yields CDR1 MGHRA and CDR2 YSYEKL. V gave up 1 base and J gave up 2 bases, with 8 bases separating them. CDR3 amino acids: CASSQVAVNYGYTF. DNA for the CDR3: TGCGCCAGCAGCCAAGTGGCAGTGAACTATGGCTACACCTTC.

The chain links TRBV7-9 to TRBJ1-1; D gene ambiguous. The CDR3 extends over 13 amino acids. Germline V CDR1 and CDR2: SEHNR, FQNEAQ (reference sequence). V lost 3 bases to trimming and J lost 3 bases, with 8 bases between them. CDR3 amino acids: CASSFSQDTEAFF. In DNA form, the CDR3 reads TGTGCCAGCAGCTTCTCCCAGGACACTGAAGCTTTCTTT.

This clone was picked up a small number of times. The chain recombines TRBV9 with TRBJ1-1; 11 bases align to TRBD1. This CDR3 comprises 14 residues. The germline gives CDR1 SGDLS, CDR2 YYNGEE. The J segment lost 8 bases and the V segment lost 3 bases, leaving 6 bases of the junction unmatched. Written as DNA, the CDR3 is TGTGCCAGCAGCGAGGGGACAGGGGGTTCGGAAGCTTTCTTT. Translating gives CASSEGTGGSEAFF.